This TCR beta chain was sequenced during a study of T cells in Graves' hyperthyroidism and ophthalmopathy. The germline V gene encodes CDR1 MGHRA and CDR2 YSYEKL. V was pared by 4 bases and J by 5 bases, with 16 bases of the junction left unmatched. CDR3 length: 17 amino acids. Fresh 10 ml peripheral blood yielded PBMCs. The investigators amplified TCR beta CDR3 regions from RNA transcripts. A first-round RT-PCR of the TCR CDR3 used the HTBI primer set. TCRdb called the multiplex PCR reads again in MiXCR, with one record for every CDR3 protein. This sample carries about 640,000 distinct CDR3 sequences, under 25% of them seen once, and the ten largest clones take under 35%.

The chain employs TRBV4-1 and TRBJ2-5; 7 bases match TRBD1. The sequenced material came from blood. This TCR came from a man aged 25-45 years with Graves' ophthalmopathy. The CDR3, as DNA: TGCGCCAGCAGCCCACGGTTGCTAAGGGGGCGCGGGGAGACCCAGTACTTC. It codes for CASSPRLLRGRGETQYF.